A single sample gave rise to the 27 T cell receptor beta chains below, sequenced in a study of cytomegalovirus exposure and HLA in healthy donors. Researchers ran the PCR with 60 Vbeta and 13 Jbeta primers. Data came from immunoSEQ multiplex PCR; TCRdb stores just in-frame clones and leaves some out. The sample has fewer than 120,000 clones, roughly 80% seen once. What was sequenced was PBMCs. These receptors were obtained from a man aged 25-40 years in good health and CMV-seropositive.

The rearrangement links TRBV21-1 to TRBJ2-5; TRBD1, the table's D call, lacks a check against the DNA. The tail of the sequence fits TRBJ2-7 better, so the J call may be wrong. TRBV21-1 is classified as a pseudogene. The CDR3 is made up of 16 amino acids. Here the CDR3 DNA reads TGTGCCAGCAGCACCCGTCAGCAGGGGGAACCCTACGAGCAGTACTTC. It translates to CASSTRQQGEPYEQYF.

The J gene is TRBJ2-7, the V gene TRBV11-2, with D perhaps TRBD2 (6 bases). The length of the CDR3 is 15 residues. Germline V gene data show CDR1 as SGHAT and CDR2 as FQNNGV. The V gene lost 5 bases and the J gene lost 5 bases, with 19 bases spanning the gap. This chain's CDR3 is CASSLEEGPWNEQYF. Here the CDR3 DNA reads TGTGCCAGCAGCCTGGAGGAGGGCCCCTGGAACGAGCAGTACTTC. Full variable domain (rest looked up from reference TRBV11-2 and TRBJ2-7): EAGVAQSPRYKIIEKRQSVAFWCNPISGHATLYWYQQILGQGPKLLIQFQNNGVVDDSQLPKDRFSAERLKGVDSTLKIQPAKLEDSAVYLCASSLEEGPWNEQYFGPGTRLTVT.

The chain is built from TRBV27 and TRBJ1-5, with D perhaps matching TRBD1 (5 bases). The V gene lost 6 bases and the J gene lost 1 base, with 19 bases spanning the gap. CDR1 is MNHEY, CDR2 SMNVEV, per germline (reference sequence). This CDR3 has 17 residues. In DNA, the CDR3 is TGTGCCAGCAGAAGGCAGTTAGAAGGGGCGAGCAATCAGCCCCAGCATTTT. Translated, it gives CASRRQLEGASNQPQHF.

CDR3 amino acids: CASSPTGSGGKETQYF. The CDR3 nucleotides read TGTGCCAGCTCACCGACCGGCAGCGGGGGGAAGGAGACCCAGTACTTC. This rearrangement joins TRBV18 to TRBJ2-5; TRBD2 aligns across 9 bases. Trimming removed 3 bases from V and 5 bases from J; junction bases left unmatched: 10. The CDR3 has 16 amino acids. CDR1 and CDR2 from the germline V gene are KGHSH and LQKENI.

The chain employs TRBV12-2 and TRBJ2-7; no check of the table's D call, TRBD1, against the DNA was made. TRBV12-2 is a recognized pseudogene. The length of the CDR3 is 16 residues. The CDR3 bases are TGTGCAAGTCGCTTAGTCGACAGGGGGACCTCCTACGAGCAGTACTTC. This sequence encodes CASRLVDRGTSYEQYF.

J is TRBJ2-3 and V is TRBV14, with TRBD2 identical over 12 bases. The germline V gene has CDR1 SGHDN and CDR2 FVKESK. The CDR3 length is 17 residues. V trimming: 6 bases; J trimming: 3 bases; junction bases outside the gene matches: 10. The CDR3 region is CASSRRATSGGTDTQYF. CDR3 DNA sequence: TGTGCCAGCAGTCGAAGAGCGACTAGCGGGGGTACAGATACGCAGTATTTT.

The CDR3 DNA reads TGTGCCAGCAGCTTGGGGGGGACCAACAATCAGCCCCAGCATTTT. This sequence encodes CASSLGGTNNQPQHF. This sequence joins TRBV7-8 and TRBJ1-5; D is perhaps TRBD1 (5 bases). Germline V gene data show CDR1 as SGHVS and CDR2 as FQNEAQ. This CDR3 spans 15 amino acids. V lost 3 bases, J lost 3 bases, and 12 bases lay in between.

The rearrangement links TRBV15 to TRBJ1-5; the D gene is possibly TRBD1 (5 bases). Germline CDR1 reads LNHNV; CDR2 reads YYDKDF (reference sequence). Trimming cost V 0 bases and J 1 base, with 10 bases left between them. The CDR3 covers 16 residues. Here the CDR3 reads CATSRDQGVSNQPQHF. The DNA of the CDR3 is TGTGCCACCAGCAGAGATCAGGGCGTAAGCAATCAGCCCCAGCATTTT.

The sample holds a few counts of this clone. The J gene is TRBJ1-3, the V gene TRBV4-3; TRBD1 agrees at 8 bases. J gave up 1 base and V 1 base, and 3 bases lay outside the gene matches. The CDR3 contains 16 residues. Per the germline V gene, CDR1 is LGHNA and CDR2 is YSLEER. The CDR3 DNA reads TGCGCCAGCAGCCAAGGACAGGGGAGGTCTGGAAACACCATATATTTT. Translation gives CASSQGQGRSGNTIYF.

The sample holds one count of this clone. V usage is TRBV6-5 and J usage is TRBJ1-3; unclear D gene. The CDR3 loop spans 15 amino acids. The germline CDR1 and CDR2 sequences are MNHEY and SVGAGI. V was clipped by 8 bases and J by 0 bases, with 14 bases between them. The DNA for the CDR3 is TGTGCCAGCCAGGTCAGGAAGGCCTCTGGAAACACCATATATTTT. This codes for CASQVRKASGNTIYF.

The chain joins TRBV7-2 to TRBJ1-2; 7 positions match TRBD1. The CDR3 is made up of 13 amino acids. With 6 bases clipped from V and 3 bases from J, the junction kept 4 bases outside the gene matches. Germline CDR1 reads SGHTA; CDR2 reads FQGNSA. The DNA for the CDR3 is TGTGCCAGCAGGGGGACAGAACACTATGGCTACACCTTC. Its protein is CASRGTEHYGYTF.

The chain joins TRBV30 to TRBJ1-6; D uncertain. The V end was cut by 3 bases, the J end by 6 bases, with 12 bases between. This CDR3 is 14 amino acids long. Germline CDR1 GTSNPN, CDR2 SVGIG (reference sequence). Here the CDR3 DNA reads TGTGCCTGGAGGATCCGGCGGAGTAATTCACCCCTCCACTTT. Protein sequence: CAWRIRRSNSPLHF.

The chain links TRBV19 to TRBJ1-5, with D maybe TRBD1 (5 bases). CDR3 size: 14 residues. Trimming took off 3 bases at V and 4 bases at J, with 10 bases between the two ends. The V gene's germline CDR1 is LNHDA and CDR2 SQIVND (reference sequence). The CDR3, as DNA: TGTGCCAGTAGTATCTCGACAGTAAATCAGCCCCAGCATTTT. Its protein product is CASSISTVNQPQHF.

V gene TRBV5-1 combines with J gene TRBJ2-7; 7 nucleotides match TRBD1. The trim removed 3 bases at V and 0 bases at J, leaving 9 bases unmatched. The CDR3 runs to 16 residues. The germline CDR1 and CDR2 sequences are SGHRS and YFSETQ. As DNA, the CDR3 is TGCGCCAGCAGCTATACCCCCGGGACAGACTCCTACGAGCAGTACTTC. Translated: CASSYTPGTDSYEQYF.

CDR3 bases: TGTGCCGTCAGACCGGGACACGGAGGAGGTCAGCCCCAGCATTTT. This encodes CAVRPGHGGGQPQHF. The V gene is TRBV19, the J gene TRBJ1-5, with a tentative D call TRBD1 (6 bases). The V gene lost 11 bases and the J gene lost 6 bases, with 23 bases spanning the gap. CDR3 length equals 15 residues. The germline V gene encodes CDR1 LNHDA and CDR2 SQIVND (reference sequence).

In this sample, this clone turned up a few times. V gene TRBV6-6 combines with J gene TRBJ1-4; 8 bases are shared with TRBD1. Germline CDR1 reads MNHNY; CDR2 reads SVGAGI (reference sequence). J gave up 6 bases and V 6 bases, and 9 bases lay outside the gene matches. This CDR3 comprises 15 residues. CDR3 residues: CASRRQGSGYEKLFF. The CDR3 DNA follows: TGTGCCAGCAGACGACAGGGGTCTGGGTATGAAAAACTGTTTTTT.

This clone was detected only once. The chain uses TRBV7-9 and TRBJ2-3; 9 bases match TRBD1. The CDR3 sequence is 15 residues long. CDR1 is SEHNR and CDR2 is FQNEAQ in the germline V gene (reference sequence). V dropped 6 bases and J dropped 2; count of bases not matched to a gene: 6. The CDR3: CASRWGQGNTDTQYF. The CDR3 DNA reads TGTGCCAGCAGATGGGGACAGGGTAACACAGATACGCAGTATTTT.

The chain has TRBV30 and TRBJ2-5; tentatively, D is TRBD2 (5 bases). Near its end, the DNA agrees better with TRBJ2-7, so the J call may be wrong. The CDR3 loop spans 13 amino acids. CDR1 and CDR2 (germline): GTSNPN, SVGIG (reference sequence). The chain's CDR3 is CAWSEGVPNEQYF. CDR3 sequence (DNA): TGTGCCTGGAGCGAGGGAGTCCCGAACGAGCAGTACTTC.

This chain connects TRBV29-1 to TRBJ1-1, with 9 bases matching TRBD1. Germline V lookup: CDR1 SQVTM, CDR2 ANQGSEA. The CDR3 is made up of 13 amino acids. V was clipped by 8 bases and J by 5 bases; unmatched bases: 9. The DNA of the CDR3 is TGCAGCTATACACAGGGGGCTCGGACTGAAGCTTTCTTT. Residues: CSYTQGARTEAFF.

The sample holds one count of this clone. The V gene is TRBV18, the J gene TRBJ2-5; 7 bases are shared with TRBD2. Germline CDR1 is KGHSH and CDR2 is LQKENI. Trimming removed 1 base from V and 3 bases from J; junction bases left unmatched: 2. The CDR3 is made up of 14 amino acids. The CDR3 DNA sequence: TGTGCCAGCTCACCACAAAGCGGGGAAGAGACCCAGTACTTC. This translates into CASSPQSGEETQYF. Variable domain in full (rest from reference TRBV18 and TRBJ2-5): NAGVMQNPRHLVRRRGQEARLRCSPMKGHSHVYWYRQLPEEGLKFMVYLQKENIIDESGMPKERFSAEFPKEGPSILRIQQVVRGDSAAYFCASSPQSGEETQYFGPGTRLLVL.

V gene TRBV28 combines with J gene TRBJ1-2; D may be TRBD1 (6 bases). The CDR3 has 14 residues. Germline V gene lookup returns CDR1 MDHEN and CDR2 SYDVKM. The germline V and J ends were trimmed by 2 bases and 3 bases, with 10 bases remaining between them. CDR3 protein: CASSLGDIDYGYTF. In nucleotides, the CDR3 is TGTGCCAGCAGTTTAGGGGACATAGACTATGGCTACACCTTC.

The chain joins TRBV25-1 to TRBJ2-7; the match to TRBD2 covers 11 bases. Germline V gene data show CDR1 as MGHDK and CDR2 as SYGVNS. The junction had 7 bases not matched to a gene; V was cut back by 6 bases and J by 0 bases. This CDR3 is 16 amino acids long. In nucleotides, the CDR3 is TGTGCCAGCAGCCCTAGCGGGGGGCAAAGCTCCTACGAGCAGTACTTC. It is translated as CASSPSGGQSSYEQYF.

The V gene is TRBV7-2, the J gene TRBJ2-1, with a possible D match to TRBD2 (6 bases). This CDR3 is 15 amino acids long. Looked up from germline, CDR1 is SGHTA and CDR2 is FQGNSA. Trimming left V 0 bases short and J 5 bases short, with 11 bases between. The CDR3 loop is CASSLAGLTNNEQFF. CDR3 sequence (DNA): TGTGCCAGCAGCTTAGCAGGACTAACGAACAATGAGCAGTTCTTC. The variable domain in full, completed from reference TRBV7-2 and TRBJ2-1, reads GAGVSQSPSNKVTEKGKDVELRCDPISGHTALYWYRQSLGQGLEFLIYFQGNSAPDKSGLPSDRFSAERTGGSVSTLTIQRTQQEDSAVYLCASSLAGLTNNEQFFGPGTRLTVL.

The chain has TRBV4-2 and TRBJ1-1, with D unclear. This CDR3 is built from 14 residues. Germline CDR1 is LGHNA and CDR2 is YNFKEQ. Trimming took off 0 bases at V and 3 bases at J, with 8 bases between the two ends. The CDR3: CASSQELRDTEAFF. In DNA form, the CDR3 reads TGTGCCAGCAGCCAAGAGCTCCGGGACACTGAAGCTTTCTTT.

This clone was observed a handful of times. The CDR3 DNA sequence: TGTGCCGGTTCGAGCAACACTGAAGCTTTCTTT. This codes for CAGSSNTEAFF. This chain joins TRBV30 and TRBJ1-1, with D unclear. This CDR3 region has 11 residues. V dropped 8 bases and J dropped 2 bases, with 9 bases sitting between them. Germline lookup yields CDR1 GTSNPN and CDR2 SVGIG (reference sequence).

This clone was detected only a few times. The V call is TRBV5-1, the J call TRBJ1-2; 9 positions agree with TRBD1. V was clipped by 4 bases and J by 6 bases; unmatched bases: 7. Germline V gene lookup returns CDR1 SGHRS and CDR2 YFSETQ. CDR3 length: 14 residues. The chain's CDR3 is CASSPQDRGNGYTF. The CDR3 nucleotides are TGCGCCAGCAGCCCACAGGACAGGGGAAATGGCTACACCTTC.

This clone was seen a few times. V and J are TRBV5-1 and TRBJ2-7, with 7 nucleotides matching TRBD2. Trimming removed 0 bases from V and 2 bases from J; junction bases left unmatched: 5. CDR1 SGHRS and CDR2 YFSETQ come from the germline V gene. The CDR3 contains 15 residues. CDR3 DNA sequence: TGCGCCAGCAGCTTGGGGGGAGGGAGAACCTACGAGCAGTACTTC. Residues: CASSLGGGRTYEQYF.